This is a list of T cell receptor beta chains from one sample in a study of cytomegalovirus exposure and HLA in healthy donors. Using immunoSEQ multiplex PCR, the repertoire was profiled, and TCRdb retains in-frame clones only, with some absent. Of 200,000 to 300,000 clones listed, 70% to 90% were seen once; the top ten hold 2% to 2.5%. Input material: PBMCs. Every receptor here comes from a woman between 40 and 55 years old in good health and CMV-seropositive. The CDR3 runs from the conserved cysteine through the conserved F or W. The D gene is left open where the match is weak. Not all rows give a size; the values are once, few, many and, for expanded clones, a class.

clone size | J gene | V gene | D gene | CDR3 protein | CDR3 DNA
. | TRBJ2-1 | TRBV5-1 | TRBD1 | CASSLAPDRGNYNEQFF | TGCGCCAGCAGCTTGGCCCCGGACAGGGGAAATTACAATGAGCAGTTCTTC
. | TRBJ2-1 | TRBV7-6 | TRBD2 | CASSLTSGTTYEQFF | TGTGCCAGCAGCTTAACTAGCGGGACTACTTATGAGCAGTTCTTC
. | TRBJ1-5 | TRBV5-8 | TRBD1 | CASSPYRDRGSNQPQHF | TGTGCCAGCAGCCCCTACCGGGACAGGGGTAGCAATCAGCCCCAGCATTTT
. | TRBJ2-2 | TRBV14 | TRBD2 | CASSQVFSGRSAGELFF | TGTGCCAGCAGCCAAGTGTTTAGCGGGAGGTCGGCCGGGGAGCTGTTTTTT
. | TRBJ2-5 | TRBV27 | TRBD2 | CASSPTSGQETQYF | TGTGCCAGCAGCCCTACTAGCGGCCAAGAGACCCAGTACTTC
. | TRBJ2-3 | TRBV10-3 | TRBD2 | CAISILAGGTSTDTQYF | TGTGCCATCAGTATACTAGCGGGAGGAACTAGCACAGATACGCAGTATTTT
. | TRBJ2-4 | TRBV6-1 | TRBD1 | CASRRTGEAKNIQYF | TGTGCCAGCAGGAGGACAGGGGAAGCCAAAAACATTCAGTACTTC
. | TRBJ2-7 | TRBV10-1 | TRBD2 | CASSPNTSGYEQYF | TGCGCCAGCAGTCCCAACACTAGCGGCTACGAGCAGTACTTC
. | TRBJ1-4 | TRBV19 | TRBD1 | CASSMGQLNEKLFF | TGTGCCAGTAGTATGGGACAGCTAAATGAAAAACTGTTTTTT
. | TRBJ1-6 | TRBV27 | TRBD1 | CASSLFGTADSPLHF | TGTGCCAGCAGTTTATTTGGGACAGCCGATTCACCCCTCCACTTT
. | TRBJ1-2 | TRBV30 | . | CACPQVTTGNYGYTF | TGTGCCTGCCCCCAGGTCACAACAGGAAACTATGGCTACACCTTC
. | TRBJ1-6 | TRBV6-1 | . | CASKTVASLHF | TGTGCCAGCAAGACAGTCGCATCCCTCCACTTT
. | TRBJ2-3 | TRBV5-1 | TRBD2 | CASSISGGREYF | TGCGCCAGCAGCATTAGCGGGGGACGGGAGTATTTT
. | TRBJ2-5 | TRBV11-3 | . | CASSPSTVGEQYF | TGTGCCAGCAGCCCATCCACGGTTGGGGAGCAGTACTTC
few | TRBJ2-7 | TRBV28 | TRBD2 | CASSLPRGGQSEQYF | TGTGCCAGCAGTTTACCCCGGGGGGGGCAGAGCGAGCAGTACTTC
. | TRBJ1-5 | TRBV5-1 | . | CASSLGQGSNQPQHF | TGCGCCAGCAGCTTGGGGCAGGGGAGCAATCAGCCCCAGCATTTT
. | TRBJ2-7 | TRBV7-9 | . | CASSLDQGPVYEQYF | TGTGCCAGCAGCTTAGACCAGGGGCCGGTCTACGAGCAGTACTTC
. | TRBJ2-3 | TRBV6-1 | TRBD2 | CASSEYMRATSGATDTQYF | TGTGCCAGCAGTGAATATATGAGGGCCACTAGCGGAGCCACAGATACGCAGTATTTT
once | TRBJ2-1 | TRBV6-5 | . | CASSYIRGSSYNEQFF | TGTGCCAGCAGTTACATACGGGGGAGCTCCTACAATGAGCAGTTCTTC
. | TRBJ1-6 | TRBV28 | TRBD1 | CASSYVVSDRESSPLHF | TGTGCCAGCAGTTATGTGGTATCGGACAGGGAGAGTTCACCCCTCCACTTT
. | TRBJ2-1 | TRBV10-3 | . | CAISESNGEQFF | TGTGCCATCAGTGAGTCCAACGGTGAGCAGTTCTTC
. | TRBJ2-3 | TRBV7-9 | . | CASSFAGVDTQYF | TGTGCCAGCAGCTTTGCAGGGGTCGATACGCAGTATTTT
. | TRBJ2-2 | TRBV7-2 | TRBD2 | CASSPGLAGGTGELFF | TGTGCCAGCAGCCCGGGACTAGCGGGAGGCACCGGGGAGCTGTTTTTT
. | TRBJ2-3 | TRBV19 | TRBD2 | CASSMGTSGNTDTQYF | TGTGCCAGTAGTATGGGGACTAGCGGGAACACAGATACGCAGTATTTT
. | TRBJ1-1 | TRBV18 | TRBD1 | CASSLDRANTEAFF | TGTGCCAGCTCACTAGACAGGGCCAACACTGAAGCTTTCTTT
. | TRBJ2-7 | TRBV15 | TRBD2 | CATSIKPGGTYEQYF | TGTGCCACCAGCATCAAGCCGGGGGGGACCTACGAGCAGTACTTC
. | TRBJ2-1 | TRBV27 | . | CASTPDGASYNEQFF | TGTGCCAGCACCCCCGATGGGGCCTCCTACAATGAGCAGTTCTTC
. | TRBJ2-7 | TRBV7-9 | . | CASSKGVGEQYF | TGTGCCAGCTCAAAGGGGGTTGGCGAGCAGTACTTC
. | TRBJ1-1 | TRBV6-1 | TRBD1 | CASRKDRVTNTEAFF | TGTGCCAGCAGGAAGGACAGGGTTACGAACACTGAAGCTTTCTTT
. | TRBJ2-1 | TRBV7-9 | TRBD2 | CASSLTGGKDEQFF | TGTGCCAGCAGCTTAACGGGAGGGAAGGATGAGCAGTTCTTC
. | TRBJ2-7 | TRBV25-1 | TRBD1 | CASSAGQGPSYEQYF | TGTGCCAGCAGTGCCGGACAGGGCCCCTCCTACGAGCAGTACTTC
once | TRBJ2-3 | TRBV7-2 | . | CASSPGGVPDTQYF | TGTGCCAGCAGCCCGGGCGGGGTACCAGATACGCAGTATTTT
. | TRBJ2-7 | TRBV25-1 | . | CASSEFGRSSYEQYF | TGTGCCAGCAGTGAATTCGGAAGGAGCTCCTACGAGCAGTACTTC
. | TRBJ2-3 | TRBV27 | . | CATSSNGADTQYF | TGTGCCACGTCCAGTAACGGGGCAGATACGCAGTATTTT
few | TRBJ2-1 | TRBV7-2 | . | CASSPAIKQFF | TGTGCCAGCTCTCCAGCGATCAAGCAGTTCTTC
few | TRBJ1-4 | TRBV6-6 | TRBD1 | CASSYKGDSFEKLFF | TGTGCCAGCAGCTACAAGGGGGACAGCTTTGAAAAACTGTTTTTT
. | TRBJ1-1 | TRBV30 | . | CAWTDSLRAFF | TGTGCCTGGACAGACAGTCTCCGGGCTTTCTTT
. | TRBJ2-7 | TRBV4-3 | TRBD2 | CASSQTSGSVYEQYF | TGCGCCAGCAGCCAAACTAGCGGGAGCGTCTACGAGCAGTACTTC
. | TRBJ2-3 | TRBV6-6 | . | CASRGQSTDTQYF | TGTGCCAGCCGCGGACAGAGCACAGATACGCAGTATTTT
few | TRBJ2-7 | TRBV5-4 | . | CASSSRPHLRGEQYF | TGTGCCAGCAGCTCTCGGCCACACCTAAGGGGCGAGCAGTACTTC
. | TRBJ1-1 | TRBV27 | . | CASSLAAATEAFF | TGTGCCAGCAGTTTGGCGGCAGCCACTGAAGCTTTCTTT
. | TRBJ1-4 | TRBV7-8 | . | CASSLGQAEKLFF | TGTGCCAGCAGCTTAGGACAGGCGGAAAAACTGTTTTTT
. | TRBJ1-2 | TRBV27 | TRBD1 | CASRGTGSGYGYTF | TGTGCCAGCAGGGGGACAGGGTCTGGCTATGGCTACACCTTC